This T cell receptor (beta chain) appears in the sequencing data of a study of cytomegalovirus exposure and HLA in healthy donors. Study information: Samples from HLA-typed donors yielded approximately 88 million unique TCRs in an early data release.

V gave up 3 bases and J gave up 8 bases; unmatched junction bases: 4. The CDR3 has 14 amino acids. Germline CDR1 reads MGHRA; CDR2 reads YSYEKL. The PCR ran on 60 Vbeta and 13 Jbeta primers. Generated by immunoSEQ multiplex PCR, the TCRdb table keeps only in-frame clones and is missing some. The sample carries about 210,000 clones, roughly four fifths recorded once. The sequencing input was PBMCs. The J gene is TRBJ2-4, the V gene TRBV4-1, with 10 bases aligning to TRBD1. The clonotype was recovered from a woman aged 45-60 years in good health and CMV-seropositive. CDR3 bases: TGCGCCAGCAGCCAGGACAGGGGGTGGGACATTCAGTACTTC. As protein: CASSQDRGWDIQYF.